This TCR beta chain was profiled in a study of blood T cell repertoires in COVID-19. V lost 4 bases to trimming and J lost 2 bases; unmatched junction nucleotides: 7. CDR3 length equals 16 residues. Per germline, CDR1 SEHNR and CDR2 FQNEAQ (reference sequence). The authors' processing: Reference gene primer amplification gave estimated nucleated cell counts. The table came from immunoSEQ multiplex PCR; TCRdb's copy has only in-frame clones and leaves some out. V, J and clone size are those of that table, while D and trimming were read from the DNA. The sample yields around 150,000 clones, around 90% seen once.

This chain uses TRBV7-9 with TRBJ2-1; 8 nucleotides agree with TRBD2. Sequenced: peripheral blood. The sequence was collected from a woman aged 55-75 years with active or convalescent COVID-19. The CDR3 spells CASSSLGGGTYNEQFF. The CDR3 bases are TGTGCCAGCAGCTCCCTCGGGGGGGGAACCTACAATGAGCAGTTCTTC.